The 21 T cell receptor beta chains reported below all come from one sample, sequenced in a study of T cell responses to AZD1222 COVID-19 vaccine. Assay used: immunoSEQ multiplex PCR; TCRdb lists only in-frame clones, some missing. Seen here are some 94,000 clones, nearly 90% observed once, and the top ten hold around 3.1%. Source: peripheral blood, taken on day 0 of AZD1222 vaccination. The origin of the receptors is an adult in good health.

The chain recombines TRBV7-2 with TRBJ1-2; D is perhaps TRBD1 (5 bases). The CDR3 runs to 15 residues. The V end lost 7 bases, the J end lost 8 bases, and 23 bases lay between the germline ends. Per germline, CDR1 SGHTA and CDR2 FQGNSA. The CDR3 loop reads CASTFYQGVSGGYTF. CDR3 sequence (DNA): TGTGCCAGCACCTTTTACCAGGGAGTCTCGGGGGGCTACACCTTC.

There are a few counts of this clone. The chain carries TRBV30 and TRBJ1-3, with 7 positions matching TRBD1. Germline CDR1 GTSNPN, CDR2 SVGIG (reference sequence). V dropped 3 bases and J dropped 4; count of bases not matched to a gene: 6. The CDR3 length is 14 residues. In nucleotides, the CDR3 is TGTGCCTGGAGGGCAGGGGGACTCGGAAACACCATATATTTT. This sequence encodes CAWRAGGLGNTIYF. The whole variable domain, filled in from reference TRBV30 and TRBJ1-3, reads SQTIHQWPATLVQPVGSPLSLECTVEGTSNPNLYWYRQAAGRGLQLLFYSVGIGQISSEVPQNLSASRPQDRQFILSSKKLLLSDSGFYLCAWRAGGLGNTIYFGEGSWLTVV.

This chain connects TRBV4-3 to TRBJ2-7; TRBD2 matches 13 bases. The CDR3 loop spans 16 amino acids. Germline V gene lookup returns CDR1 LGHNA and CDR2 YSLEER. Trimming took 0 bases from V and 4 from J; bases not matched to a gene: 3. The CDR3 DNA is TGCGCCAGCAGCCAAGATACTAGCGGGGGGGGATACGAGCAGTACTTC. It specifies CASSQDTSGGGYEQYF.

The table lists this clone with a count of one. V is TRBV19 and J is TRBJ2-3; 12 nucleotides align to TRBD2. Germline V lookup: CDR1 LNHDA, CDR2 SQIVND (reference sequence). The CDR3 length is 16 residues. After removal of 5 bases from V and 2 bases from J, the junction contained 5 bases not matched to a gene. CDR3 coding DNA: TGTGCCAGTAGTCTCCTAGCGGGAGGGCCCACAGATACGCAGTATTTT. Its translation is CASSLLAGGPTDTQYF.

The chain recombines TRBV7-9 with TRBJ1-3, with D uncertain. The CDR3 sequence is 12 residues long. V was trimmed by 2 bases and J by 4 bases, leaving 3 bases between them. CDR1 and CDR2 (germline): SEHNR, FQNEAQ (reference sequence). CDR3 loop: CASSLTGNTIYF. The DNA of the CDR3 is TGTGCCAGCAGCTTAACCGGAAACACCATATATTTT.

The CDR3 coding sequence is TGTGCCAGCAGCTTGTACGGATCCTACGAGCAGTACTTC. Protein sequence: CASSLYGSYEQYF. V gene TRBV5-8 combines with J gene TRBJ2-7; D is uncertain. The CDR3 has 13 amino acids. Per germline, CDR1 SGHTS and CDR2 YDEGEE. The V end lost 1 base, the J end lost 1 base, and 6 bases lay between the germline ends.

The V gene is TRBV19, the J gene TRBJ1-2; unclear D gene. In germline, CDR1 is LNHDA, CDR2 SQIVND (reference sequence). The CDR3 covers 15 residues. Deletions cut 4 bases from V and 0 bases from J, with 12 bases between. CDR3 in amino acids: CASSTETNTNYGYTF. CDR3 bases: TGTGCCAGTAGTACCGAGACTAACACTAACTATGGCTACACCTTC.

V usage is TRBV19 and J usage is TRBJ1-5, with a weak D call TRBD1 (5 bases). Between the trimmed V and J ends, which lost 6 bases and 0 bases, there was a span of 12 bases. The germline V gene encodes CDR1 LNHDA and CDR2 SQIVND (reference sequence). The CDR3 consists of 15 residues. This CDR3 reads CASSPTANSNQPQHF. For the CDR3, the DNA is TGTGCCAGTAGCCCGACAGCTAATAGCAATCAGCCCCAGCATTTT. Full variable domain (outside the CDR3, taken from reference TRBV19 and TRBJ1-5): DGGITQSPKYLFRKEGQNVTLSCEQNLNHDAMYWYRQDPGQGLRLIYYSQIVNDFQKGDIAEGYSVSREKKESFPLTVTSAQKNPTAFYLCASSPTANSNQPQHFGDGTRLSIL.

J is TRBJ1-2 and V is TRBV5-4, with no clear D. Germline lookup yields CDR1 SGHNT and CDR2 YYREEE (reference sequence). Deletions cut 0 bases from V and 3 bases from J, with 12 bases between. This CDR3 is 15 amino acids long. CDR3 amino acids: CASSLDPTADYGYTF. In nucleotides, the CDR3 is TGTGCCAGCAGCTTGGACCCTACAGCAGACTATGGCTACACCTTC.

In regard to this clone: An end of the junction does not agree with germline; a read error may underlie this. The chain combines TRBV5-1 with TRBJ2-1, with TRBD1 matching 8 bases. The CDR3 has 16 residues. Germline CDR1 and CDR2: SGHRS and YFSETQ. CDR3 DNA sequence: TGTGCCAGCAGCTTGGGTCGGGACAGGCAGGACAATGAGCAGTTCTTC. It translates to CASSLGRDRQDNEQFF.

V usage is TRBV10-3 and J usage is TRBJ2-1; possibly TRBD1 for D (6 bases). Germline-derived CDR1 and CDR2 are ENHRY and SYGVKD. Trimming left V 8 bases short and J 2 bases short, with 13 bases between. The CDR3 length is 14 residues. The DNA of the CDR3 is TGTGCCATCGGGGGCAGGGTGGCCTACAATGAGCAGTTCTTC. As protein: CAIGGRVAYNEQFF.

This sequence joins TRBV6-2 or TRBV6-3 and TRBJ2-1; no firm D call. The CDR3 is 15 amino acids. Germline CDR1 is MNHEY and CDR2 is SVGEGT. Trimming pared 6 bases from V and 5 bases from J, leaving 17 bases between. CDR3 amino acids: CASSLGWPRNNEQFF. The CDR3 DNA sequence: TGTGCCAGCAGCCTAGGCTGGCCACGAAACAATGAGCAGTTCTTC.

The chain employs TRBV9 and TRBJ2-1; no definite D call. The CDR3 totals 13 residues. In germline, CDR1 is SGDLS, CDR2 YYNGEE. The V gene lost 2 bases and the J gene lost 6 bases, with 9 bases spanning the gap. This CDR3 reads CASSVGSGNEQFF. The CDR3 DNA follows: TGTGCCAGCAGCGTGGGGTCCGGCAATGAGCAGTTCTTC.

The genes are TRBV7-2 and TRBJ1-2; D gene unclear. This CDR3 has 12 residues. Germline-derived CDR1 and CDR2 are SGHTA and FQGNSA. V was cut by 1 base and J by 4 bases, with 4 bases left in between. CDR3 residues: CASSLEGYGYTF. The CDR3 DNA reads TGTGCCAGCAGCTTAGAAGGCTATGGCTACACCTTC.

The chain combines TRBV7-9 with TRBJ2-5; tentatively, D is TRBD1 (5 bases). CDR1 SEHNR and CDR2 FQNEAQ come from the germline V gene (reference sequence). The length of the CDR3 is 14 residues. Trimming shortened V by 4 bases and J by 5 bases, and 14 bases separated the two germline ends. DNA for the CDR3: TGTGCCAGCAGCTCAGGGCCGTTATGGGAGACCCAGTACTTC. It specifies CASSSGPLWETQYF.

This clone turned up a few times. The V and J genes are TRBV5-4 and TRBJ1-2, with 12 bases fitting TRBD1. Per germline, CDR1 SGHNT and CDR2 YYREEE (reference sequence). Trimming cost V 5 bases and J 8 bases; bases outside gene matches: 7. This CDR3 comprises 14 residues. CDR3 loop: CASSTGTGGRGYTF. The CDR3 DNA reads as TGTGCCAGCAGTACCGGGACAGGGGGCCGGGGCTACACCTTC.

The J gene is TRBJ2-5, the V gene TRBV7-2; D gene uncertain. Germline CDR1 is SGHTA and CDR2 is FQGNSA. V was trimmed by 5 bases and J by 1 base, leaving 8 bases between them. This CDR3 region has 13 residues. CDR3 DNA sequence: TGTGCCAGCAGCACAAGGGTCCAAGAGACCCAGTACTTC. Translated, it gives CASSTRVQETQYF.

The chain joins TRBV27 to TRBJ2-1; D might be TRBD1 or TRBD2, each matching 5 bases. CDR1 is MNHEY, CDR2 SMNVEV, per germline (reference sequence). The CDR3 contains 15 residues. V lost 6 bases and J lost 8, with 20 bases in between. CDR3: CASRSLGVRGDEQFF. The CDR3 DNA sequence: TGTGCCAGCAGGTCTTTGGGGGTCCGAGGGGATGAGCAGTTCTTC.

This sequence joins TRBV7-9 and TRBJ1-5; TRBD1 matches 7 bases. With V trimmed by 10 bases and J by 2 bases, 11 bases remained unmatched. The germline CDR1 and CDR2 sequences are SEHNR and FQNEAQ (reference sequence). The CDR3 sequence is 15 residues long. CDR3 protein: CATEGGGSGNQPQHF. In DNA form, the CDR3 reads TGTGCCACCGAAGGAGGGGGCTCGGGCAATCAGCCCCAGCATTTT.

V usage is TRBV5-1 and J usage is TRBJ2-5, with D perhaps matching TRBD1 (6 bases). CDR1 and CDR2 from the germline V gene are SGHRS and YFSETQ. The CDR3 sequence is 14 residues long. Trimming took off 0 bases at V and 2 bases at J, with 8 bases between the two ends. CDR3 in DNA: TGCGCCAGCAGCTTGGGTAGGGGGCAAGAGACCCAGTACTTC. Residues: CASSLGRGQETQYF.

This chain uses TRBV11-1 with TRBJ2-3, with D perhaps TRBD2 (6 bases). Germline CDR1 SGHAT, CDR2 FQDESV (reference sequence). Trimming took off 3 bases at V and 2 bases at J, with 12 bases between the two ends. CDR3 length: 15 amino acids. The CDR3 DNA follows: TGTGCCAGCAGCTTTGGAAGGGACTTCACAGATACGCAGTATTTT. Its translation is CASSFGRDFTDTQYF.